The 29 T cell receptor beta chains given below trace back to one sample, sequenced in a study of blood T cell repertoires in COVID-19. The repertoire was sequenced with immunoSEQ multiplex PCR; TCRdb's copy has only in-frame clones and lacks some. The sample includes some 220,000 clones, 80% of them seen just once. Source material: peripheral blood. The source of these receptors is a human donor in a cohort sampled during active COVID-19.

The rearrangement joins TRBV5-5 to TRBJ2-2; perhaps TRBD1 as D (6 bases). Germline CDR1 and CDR2: SGHKS and YYEKEE (reference sequence). CDR3 length: 15 amino acids. V lost 0 bases, J lost 5 bases, and 11 bases lay in between. CDR3 DNA sequence: TGTGCCAGCAGCTTGGGGGGACAAGTAACCGGGGAGCTGTTTTTT. It translates to CASSLGGQVTGELFF.

This chain links TRBV6-1 with TRBJ1-2; maybe TRBD1 (5 bases). CDR1 is MNHNS, CDR2 SASEGT, per germline. With 1 base removed from V and 5 bases from J, the gap between germline ends came to 17 bases. CDR3 length equals 16 residues. CDR3 bases: TGTGCCAGCAGTGAAGGGTGGGGCCAGATCTTGTATGGCTACACCTTC. Amino acid sequence: CASSEGWGQILYGYTF.

The DNA of the CDR3 is TGTGCCAGTAGTCGGACTAGCGGGAGCTCCTACGAGCAGTACTTC. This gives the protein CASSRTSGSSYEQYF. The chain couples TRBV19 to TRBJ2-7; 13 nucleotides match TRBD2. Unmatched junction bases numbered 1, after V lost 5 bases and J lost 0 bases. The CDR3 has 15 residues. Germline V CDR1 and CDR2: LNHDA, SQIVND (reference sequence).

This clone was seen a single time. V and J are TRBV5-1 and TRBJ2-3; possible D gene TRBD2, 7 bases. Germline-derived CDR1 and CDR2 are SGHRS and YFSETQ. Trimming stripped 0 bases from V and 1 base from J, with 18 bases between. CDR3 length: 18 residues. The CDR3 here is CASSLAFLAGARTDTQYF. The CDR3, as DNA: TGCGCCAGCAGCTTGGCGTTTTTGGCGGGGGCTCGCACAGATACGCAGTATTTT.

This chain joins TRBV12-2 and TRBJ1-2; the table names TRBD1, a call not compared with the DNA. TRBV12-2 is annotated as a pseudogene. The CDR3 consists of 14 residues. In nucleotides, the CDR3 is TGTGCAAGTCGACCGACAGGGGGCGATCATGGCTACACCTTC. Amino acid sequence: CASRPTGGDHGYTF.

The chain uses TRBV7-2 and TRBJ2-7; 9 bases are a match to TRBD1. V trimming: 2 bases; J trimming: 13 bases; junction bases outside the gene matches: 15. The CDR3 sequence is 15 residues long. Germline V gene sequence: CDR1 SGHTA, CDR2 FQGNSA. In DNA form, the CDR3 reads TGTGCCAGCAGCTTAAGCTCGACAGGGGGGCCGTCGGTATACTTC. This translates into CASSLSSTGGPSVYF.

The V and J genes are TRBV10-3 and TRBJ2-5; 7 nucleotides align to TRBD1. There are 14 residues in the CDR3. Trimming at V came to 4 bases and at J to 4 bases, leaving 6 bases not matched to a gene. Germline V gene data show CDR1 as ENHRY and CDR2 as SYGVKD. For the CDR3, the DNA is TGTGCCATCAGTGTCGACAGGGTAGGAGAGACCCAGTACTTC. Protein sequence: CAISVDRVGETQYF.

The rearrangement links TRBV7-3 to TRBJ2-3; unclear D gene. The ends were cut back, 2 bases at V and 6 bases at J, with 9 bases in the middle. The CDR3 has 13 residues. The germline V gene encodes CDR1 SGHTA and CDR2 FQGTGA. The CDR3 DNA is TGTGCCAGCAGCTTATCACCTAGGGATACGCAGTATTTT. The encoded protein is CASSLSPRDTQYF.

DNA for the CDR3: TGTGCCAGCAGTCCGGGACAGGGGTCTTTCTTT. It is translated as CASSPGQGSFF. The V gene is TRBV27, the J gene TRBJ1-1, with 10 nucleotides matching TRBD1. The V and J ends lost 5 bases and 12 bases, in that order; junction bases with no gene match: 3. CDR3 length equals 11 residues. The germline CDR1 and CDR2 sequences are MNHEY and SMNVEV (reference sequence).

The chain uses TRBV28 and TRBJ1-2; 11 bases line up with TRBD1. The CDR3 has 13 residues. Trimming removed 5 bases from V and 11 bases from J; junction bases left unmatched: 7. Germline-derived CDR1 and CDR2 are MDHEN and SYDVKM. CDR3 sequence (DNA): TGTGCCAGCAGTACCCCGGGACAGGGGGGATACACCTTC. Its translation is CASSTPGQGGYTF.

This chain uses TRBV7-8 with TRBJ1-2; 10 bases map to TRBD1. CDR1 is SGHVS, CDR2 FQNEAQ, per germline. The V segment lost 1 base and the J segment 8 bases; nucleotides outside the gene matches: 7. The CDR3 is 15 residues long. The CDR3 loop is CASSLEGTGVDGYTF. The CDR3 bases are TGTGCCAGCAGCTTAGAGGGGACAGGGGTGGACGGCTACACCTTC.

The chain carries TRBV10-3 and TRBJ1-1, with a tentative D call TRBD1 (5 bases). Trimming pared 6 bases from V and 1 base from J, leaving 12 bases between. This CDR3 is built from 14 residues. Per the germline V gene, CDR1 is ENHRY and CDR2 is SYGVKD. The CDR3 DNA reads TGTGCCATCAGACAGACAGACAAGAACACTGAAGCTTTCTTT. Its protein product is CAIRQTDKNTEAFF.

This chain joins TRBV9 and TRBJ2-1, with 10 bases lining up with TRBD2. The V gene end was trimmed by 2 bases and the J gene end by 2 bases; junction bases not matched to a gene: 4. The CDR3 totals 16 residues. Germline V gene data show CDR1 as SGDLS and CDR2 as YYNGEE. CDR3 in DNA: TGTGCCAGCAGCGTCTCGAGCGGGGGGGCCTACAATGAGCAGTTCTTC. Its translation is CASSVSSGGAYNEQFF. The full variable domain, completed using reference TRBV9 and TRBJ2-1, is DSGVTQTPKHLITATGQRVTLRCSPRSGDLSVYWYQQSLDQGLQFLIQYYNGEERAKGNILERFSAQQFPDLHSELNLSSLELGDSALYFCASSVSSGGAYNEQFFGPGTRLTVL.

V is TRBV5-4 and J is TRBJ1-4; 7 nucleotides align to TRBD1. The CDR3 covers 17 residues. V shed 3 bases and J 5 bases; nucleotides not matched to a gene: 13. Germline V CDR1 and CDR2: SGHNT, YYREEE (reference sequence). CDR3 loop: CASSSRQGALQNEKLFF. The CDR3 DNA is TGTGCCAGCAGCTCTCGACAGGGAGCGTTACAAAATGAAAAACTGTTTTTT.

The chain is built from TRBV5-1 and TRBJ2-1; D is uncertain. Trimming removed 0 bases at V and 5 bases at J, with 9 bases between. Germline CDR1 reads SGHRS; CDR2 reads YFSETQ. CDR3 size: 14 residues. Here the CDR3 reads CASSLATADNEQFF. Here the CDR3 DNA reads TGCGCCAGCAGCTTGGCTACTGCCGACAATGAGCAGTTCTTC. Full variable domain (missing parts from reference TRBV5-1 and TRBJ2-1): KAGVTQTPRYLIKTRGQQVTLSCSPISGHRSVSWYQQTPGQGLQFLFEYFSETQRNKGNFPGRFSGRQFSNSRSEMNVSTLELGDSALYLCASSLATADNEQFFGPGTRLTVL.

The rearrangement uses TRBV4-3 and TRBJ2-7; 7 bases align to TRBD1. The V segment lost 3 bases and the J segment 3 bases; nucleotides outside the gene matches: 8. The CDR3 extends over 15 amino acids. Germline assignment: CDR1 LGHNA and CDR2 YSLEER. The CDR3 is CASSQGPGQNYEQYF. The DNA for the CDR3 is TGCGCCAGCAGCCAGGGACCGGGACAGAACTACGAGCAGTACTTC.

The chain combines TRBV4-2 with TRBJ1-1; a weak D match, TRBD1 (5 bases). CDR3 length equals 16 residues. Germline CDR1 reads LGHNA; CDR2 reads YNFKEQ. Trimming cost V 2 bases and J 4 bases, with 17 bases left between them. The CDR3 protein is CASSQNVGGALTEAFF. As DNA, the CDR3 is TGTGCCAGCAGCCAAAACGTCGGTGGGGCCCTCACTGAAGCTTTCTTT.

The chain is built from TRBV5-8 and TRBJ2-5, with D possibly being TRBD2 (5 bases). Germline CDR1 and CDR2: SGHTS and YDEGEE. V lost 4 bases to trimming and J lost 4 bases, with 14 bases between them. The CDR3 spans 14 residues. The CDR3 DNA sequence: TGTGCCAGCAGCCTAGGGCCGGGGAGAGAGACCCAGTACTTC. This translates into CASSLGPGRETQYF.

The chain is built from TRBV2 and TRBJ1-1, with TRBD1 as a possible D gene (6 bases). The germline CDR1 and CDR2 sequences are SNHLY and FYNNEI. The CDR3 is 12 residues long. The ends were cut back, 5 bases at V and 4 bases at J, with 8 bases in the middle. The CDR3 loop is CASSYRVTEAFF. The CDR3, as DNA: TGTGCCAGCAGTTACAGGGTCACTGAAGCTTTCTTT.

In nucleotides, the CDR3 is TGTGCCAGCAGCCATGAACCACCGGGACTAGCGGGGGGCCGGGAGACCCAGTACTTC. Its protein product is CASSHEPPGLAGGRETQYF. V is TRBV3-1 (or the pseudogene TRBV3-2) and J is TRBJ2-5; 15 nucleotides match TRBD2. J gave up 5 bases and V 3 bases, and 13 bases lay outside the gene matches. The CDR3 runs to 19 residues. Germline V lookup: CDR1 LGHDT, CDR2 YNNKEL (reference sequence).

In its sample, this clone was seen once. The chain couples TRBV7-6 to TRBJ1-2, with a tentative D call TRBD1 (6 bases). CDR3 length equals 15 residues. Trimming took 4 bases from V and 8 from J, leaving 20 bases between them. CDR1 is SGHVS and CDR2 is FNYEAQ in the germline V gene. The CDR3 loop reads CASSSWEGTTGGYTF. CDR3 nucleotides: TGTGCCAGCAGCTCCTGGGAAGGGACAACGGGAGGCTACACCTTC. Complete variable domain (other parts from reference TRBV7-6 and TRBJ1-2): GAGVSQSPRYKVTKRGQDVALRCDPISGHVSLYWYRQALGQGPEFLTYFNYEAQQDKSGLPNDRFSAERPEGSISTLTIQRTEQRDSAMYRCASSSWEGTTGGYTFGSGTRLTVV.

The rearrangement joins TRBV12-3 or TRBV12-4 to TRBJ1-5; tentatively, D is TRBD1 (6 bases). The CDR3 runs to 13 residues. The V end was cut by 5 bases, the J end by 6 bases, with 11 bases between. CDR3: CASSLTGSQPQHF. CDR3 in DNA: TGTGCCAGCAGTCTTACAGGGTCTCAGCCCCAGCATTTT.

CDR3 DNA: TGTGCCAGCAGTTGGACTAGCAGGAGGAATGAGCAGTTCTTC. Protein product: CASSWTSRRNEQFF. The chain carries TRBV6-5 and TRBJ2-1; TRBD2 matches 8 bases. Germline values: CDR1 MNHEY, CDR2 SVGAGI. The CDR3 is 14 amino acids. V trimming: 4 bases; J trimming: 7 bases; junction bases outside the gene matches: 6.

The rearrangement uses TRBV5-4 and TRBJ1-5; D not certain. The CDR3 has 15 residues. The germline V and J ends were trimmed by 2 bases and 4 bases, with 13 bases remaining between them. Germline values: CDR1 SGHNT, CDR2 YYREEE (reference sequence). CDR3 protein: CASSFDPGSNQPQHF. The CDR3 DNA sequence: TGTGCCAGCAGCTTTGACCCAGGAAGTAATCAGCCCCAGCATTTT.

This clone appeared a single time. V usage is TRBV11-1 and J usage is TRBJ2-1, with D perhaps TRBD2 (6 bases). V lost 4 bases and J 4 bases, leaving 14 bases between the germline ends. CDR1 is SGHAT and CDR2 is FQDESV in the germline V gene (reference sequence). This CDR3 region has 15 residues. The CDR3 here is CASSSRDWRYNEQFF. The CDR3, as DNA: TGTGCCAGCAGCTCTCGGGACTGGAGGTACAATGAGCAGTTCTTC.

The chain recombines TRBV6-5 with TRBJ2-1, with D possibly matching TRBD2 (6 bases). There are 12 residues in the CDR3. Germline V gives CDR1 MNHEY, CDR2 SVGAGI. V lost 5 bases and J 9 bases, leaving 11 bases between the germline ends. As DNA, the CDR3 is TGTGCCAGCAGTCCGGGACTGGGTGAGCAGTTCTTC. This sequence encodes CASSPGLGEQFF.

The chain links TRBV28 to TRBJ2-7; no clear D gene. V shed 4 bases and J shed 0 bases, with 4 bases lying between them. CDR1 is MDHEN and CDR2 is SYDVKM in the germline V gene. The CDR3 consists of 12 residues. The CDR3 DNA follows: TGTGCCAGCAGTTATAACTCCTACGAGCAGTACTTC. Residues: CASSYNSYEQYF.

The chain is built from TRBV15 and TRBJ2-7; 7 nucleotides match TRBD2. V lost 3 bases, J lost 4 bases, and 3 bases stayed unmatched. The CDR3 has 13 residues. Germline values: CDR1 LNHNV, CDR2 YYDKDF (reference sequence). CDR3 in amino acids: CATSRQAGYEQYF. In nucleotides, the CDR3 is TGTGCCACCAGCAGGCAAGCGGGGTACGAGCAGTACTTC. Filled out from reference TRBV15 and TRBJ2-7, the complete variable domain reads DAMVIQNPRYQVTQFGKPVTLSCSQTLNHNVMYWYQQKSSQAPKLLFHYYDKDFNNEADTPDNFQSRRPNTSFCFLDIRSPGLGDTAMYLCATSRQAGYEQYFGPGTRLTVT.

CDR3: CASRRQGADTGELFF. The CDR3 DNA reads TGTGCCAGCAGGCGACAGGGGGCTGACACCGGGGAGCTGTTTTTT. V usage is TRBV6-5 and J usage is TRBJ2-2, with 10 bases lining up with TRBD1. Looked up from germline, CDR1 is MNHEY and CDR2 is SVGAGI. CDR3 length: 15 amino acids. After removal of 6 bases from V and 3 bases from J, the junction contained 4 bases not matched to a gene.